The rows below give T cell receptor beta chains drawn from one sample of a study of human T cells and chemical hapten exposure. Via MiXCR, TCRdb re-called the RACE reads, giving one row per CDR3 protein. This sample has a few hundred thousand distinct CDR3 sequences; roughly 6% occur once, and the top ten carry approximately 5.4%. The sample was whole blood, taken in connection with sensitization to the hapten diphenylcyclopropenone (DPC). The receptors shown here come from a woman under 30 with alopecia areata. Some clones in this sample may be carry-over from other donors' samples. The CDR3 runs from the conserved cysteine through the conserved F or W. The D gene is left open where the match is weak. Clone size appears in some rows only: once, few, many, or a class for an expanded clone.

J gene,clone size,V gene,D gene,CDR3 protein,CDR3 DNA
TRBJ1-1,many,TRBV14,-,CASSQLKDKAFF,TGTGCCAGCAGCCAACTAAAGGACAAAGCTTTCTTT
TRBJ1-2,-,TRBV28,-,CASSLWGRSQNYGYTF,TGTGCCAGCAGTTTATGGGGACGGTCCCAAAACTATGGCTACACCTTC
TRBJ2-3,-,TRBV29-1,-,CSGDVQRPYLTDTQYF,TGCAGCGGGGACGTACAGAGACCTTACCTCACAGATACGCAGTATTTT
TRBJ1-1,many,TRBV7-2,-,CASSSGIRTEAFF,TGTGCCAGCAGCTCAGGGATTCGCACTGAAGCTTTCTTT
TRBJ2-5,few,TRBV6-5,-,CASSTDYSGETQYF,TGTGCCAGCAGCACAGACTACTCCGGGGAGACCCAGTACTTC
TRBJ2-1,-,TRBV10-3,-,CAISDSGHFSYNEQFF,TGTGCCATCAGTGACTCGGGACACTTCTCCTACAATGAGCAGTTCTTC
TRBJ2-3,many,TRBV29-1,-,CSVEGYRSTDTQYF,TGCAGCGTTGAAGGGTACAGGAGCACAGATACGCAGTATTTT
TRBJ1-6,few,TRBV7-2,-,CASSLAAWARSYNSPLHF,TGTGCCAGCAGCTTAGCGGCGTGGGCGCGGTCCTATAATTCACCCCTCCACTTT
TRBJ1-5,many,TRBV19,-,CASSRTPGSLNQPQHF,TGTGCCAGTAGTAGAACCCCAGGGAGCCTCAATCAGCCCCAGCATTTT
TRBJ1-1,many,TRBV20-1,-,CSAKGGAGAKSKTNTEAFF,TGCAGTGCTAAGGGGGGAGCAGGGGCCAAAAGCAAGACCAACACTGAAGCTTTCTTT
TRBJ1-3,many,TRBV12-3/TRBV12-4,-,CASSLRESGNTIYF,TGTGCCAGTTCCCTCAGGGAATCTGGAAACACCATATATTTT
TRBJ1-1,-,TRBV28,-,CASTLIMNTEAFF,TGTGCCAGCACCCTAATTATGAACACTGAAGCTTTCTTT
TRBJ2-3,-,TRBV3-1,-,CASSRRTGTAGDTQYF,TGTGCCAGCAGCCGACGGACTGGGACAGCGGGGGATACGCAGTATTTT
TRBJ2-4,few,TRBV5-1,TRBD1,CASSTGTVQNIQYF,TGCGCCAGCAGCACGGGGACAGTACAAAACATTCAGTACTTC
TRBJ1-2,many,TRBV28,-,CASSFFLAGNYGYTF,TGTGCCAGCAGTTTCTTTCTAGCGGGGAACTATGGCTACACCTTC
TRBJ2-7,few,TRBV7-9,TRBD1,CASSFIGTGDEQYF,TGTGCCAGCAGCTTTATAGGGACAGGGGACGAGCAGTACTTC
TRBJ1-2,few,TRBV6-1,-,CASSESRRGGYTF,TGTGCCAGCAGTGAGTCCAGGCGGGGTGGCTACACCTTC
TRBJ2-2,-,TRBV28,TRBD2,CASSLWTSGATGELFF,TGTGCCAGCAGTTTATGGACTAGCGGGGCAACCGGGGAGCTGTTTTTT
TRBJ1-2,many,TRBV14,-,CASSQYAGRYGYTF,TGTGCCAGCAGCCAATACGCCGGCCGGTATGGCTACACCTTC
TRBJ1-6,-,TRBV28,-,CASNPPAGSPLHF,TGTGCCAGCAACCCTCCCGCCGGTTCACCCCTCCACTTT
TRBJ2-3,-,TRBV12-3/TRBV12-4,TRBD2,CASSPWTSGRTDTQYF,TGTGCCAGCAGTCCCTGGACTAGCGGGCGCACAGATACGCAGTATTTT
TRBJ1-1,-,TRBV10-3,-,CAISEPTGYTEAFF,TGTGCCATCAGTGAGCCGACAGGCTACACTGAAGCTTTCTTT
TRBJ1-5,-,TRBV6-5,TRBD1,CASSYSNSPTGKQPQHF,TGTGCCAGCAGTTACTCGAACTCCCCGACAGGGAAACAGCCCCAGCATTTT
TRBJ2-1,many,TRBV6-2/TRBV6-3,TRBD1,CASSGPGQGAPEQFF,TGTGCCAGCAGTGGTCCGGGACAGGGGGCGCCTGAGCAGTTCTTC
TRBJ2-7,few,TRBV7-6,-,CASSPGPNYEQYF,TGTGCCAGCAGCCCCGGACCGAACTACGAGCAGTACTTC
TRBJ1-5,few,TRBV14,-,CASSQPRGGWEQPQHF,TGTGCCAGCAGCCAACCCCGAGGGGGTTGGGAACAGCCCCAGCATTTT
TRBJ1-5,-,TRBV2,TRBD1,CASSEDRGHQPQHF,TGTGCCAGCAGTGAGGACAGGGGCCATCAGCCCCAGCATTTT
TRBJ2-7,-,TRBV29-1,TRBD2,CSVAAGGSYGQYF,TGCAGCGTTGCTGCGGGGGGCTCCTACGGGCAGTACTTC
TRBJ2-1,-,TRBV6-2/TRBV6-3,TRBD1,CASSYSRQGTEQFF,TGTGCCAGCAGTTACTCGAGACAGGGTACTGAGCAGTTCTTC
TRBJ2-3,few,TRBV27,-,CASSFHRASTDTQYF,TGTGCCAGCAGTTTCCACAGGGCTAGCACAGATACGCAGTATTTT
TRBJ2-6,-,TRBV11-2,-,CASSLDRVSGANVLTF,TGTGCCAGCAGCTTAGATCGGGTCTCTGGGGCCAACGTCCTGACTTTC